This T cell receptor beta chain originates from a study of radiation and T cells in renal cell carcinoma. Time point: blood 2 weeks post-SBRT. This sample's treatment: 15 Gy SBRT to primary tumor, nephrectomy 4 weeks later. The CDR3 consists of 17 residues. Per germline, CDR1 SGDLS and CDR2 YYNGEE. Trimming removed 3 bases at V and 0 bases at J, with 17 bases between. Profiling relied on immunoSEQ multiplex PCR, and the TCRdb table lists in-frame clones only, not all of them. In the table there are 150,000 to 190,000 clones, 87% of which are singletons. This clonotype originated in a woman between 45 and 65 years old with renal cell carcinoma. This chain connects TRBV9 to TRBJ2-3; D is perhaps TRBD2 (6 bases). Material: blood, obtained from a patient whose treatment included radiotherapy and nephrectomy. CDR3 nucleotides: TGTGCCAGCAGCGACCCCGGGAGAGGGGCGAGCACAGATACGCAGTATTTT. This translates into CASSDPGRGASTDTQYF.